This T cell receptor beta chain was captured by sequencing in a study of tumor-infiltrating lymphocytes in primary liver carcinoma. Study as a whole: Ranging in age from 30 to 69 years, the patients were men and women. Study-wide results and caveats: Among the pair types, tumor region pairs showed more overlap than tumor-adjacent and tumor-blood pairs.

With respect to this clonotype: No antigen is known for it. At one boundary the junction diverges from the germline segment, which might be a read error.

Unsorted bulk tissue (roughly 19-30 mg) underwent RNA and DNA co-extraction. Patients underwent surgical resection for primary liver carcinoma. Each of the tumor samples contained in excess of 85% viable tumor cells. A primer matching the constant region was used to make TCR beta cDNA from approximately 0.45 ug of total RNA. ARM-PCR, slightly modified, supplied the TCR beta libraries through three nested multiplex PCR rounds. For roughly 10 cycles apiece, the opening two PCR rounds ran with TRBV1-TRBV30 forward primers and a C-beta reverse primer. TCRdb recomputed calls from the multiplex PCR reads with MiXCR, one row per CDR3 protein. The sample consists of tens of thousands of distinct CDR3 sequences, roughly two thirds of them appearing once. Germline CDR1 reads SGHAT; CDR2 reads FQNNGV. CDR3 length equals 16 residues.

The clonotype originates from a man aged 40-49 years with primary liver carcinoma and hepatitis B virus infection. Sequenced sample: liver tumor tissue from sampling region 4. Subset indicated: tumor region T4, right-lateral pole. This rearrangement joins TRBV11-2 to TRBJ2-2, with D possibly matching TRBD2 (5 bases). CDR3 amino acids: CTSNPYPGVFTGELFF. In DNA form, the CDR3 reads TGTACCAGCAATCCGTATCCCGGGGTTTTTACCGGGGAGCTGTTTTTT.